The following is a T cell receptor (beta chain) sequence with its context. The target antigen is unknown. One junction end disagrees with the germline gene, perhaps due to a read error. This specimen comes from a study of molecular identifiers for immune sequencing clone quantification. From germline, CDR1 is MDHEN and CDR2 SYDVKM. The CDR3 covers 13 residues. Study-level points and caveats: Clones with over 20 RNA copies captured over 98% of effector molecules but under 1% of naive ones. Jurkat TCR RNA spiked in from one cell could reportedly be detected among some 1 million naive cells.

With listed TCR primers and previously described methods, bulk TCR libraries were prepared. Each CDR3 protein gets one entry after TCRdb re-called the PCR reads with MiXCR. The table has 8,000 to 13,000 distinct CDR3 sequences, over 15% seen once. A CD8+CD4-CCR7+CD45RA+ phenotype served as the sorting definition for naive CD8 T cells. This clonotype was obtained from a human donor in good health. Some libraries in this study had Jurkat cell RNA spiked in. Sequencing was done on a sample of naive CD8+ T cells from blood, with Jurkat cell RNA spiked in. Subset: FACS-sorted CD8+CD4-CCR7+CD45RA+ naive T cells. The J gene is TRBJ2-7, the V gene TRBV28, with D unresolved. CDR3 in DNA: TGTGCCAGCAGATTATATACTCGGAACGAGCAGTACTTC. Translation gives CASRLYTRNEQYF. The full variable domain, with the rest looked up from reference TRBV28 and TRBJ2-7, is DVKVTQSSRYLVKRTGEKVFLECVQDMDHENMFWYRQDPGLGLRLIYFSYDVKMKEKGDIPEGYSVSREKKERFSLILESASTNQTSMYLCASRLYTRNEQYFGPGTRLTVT.